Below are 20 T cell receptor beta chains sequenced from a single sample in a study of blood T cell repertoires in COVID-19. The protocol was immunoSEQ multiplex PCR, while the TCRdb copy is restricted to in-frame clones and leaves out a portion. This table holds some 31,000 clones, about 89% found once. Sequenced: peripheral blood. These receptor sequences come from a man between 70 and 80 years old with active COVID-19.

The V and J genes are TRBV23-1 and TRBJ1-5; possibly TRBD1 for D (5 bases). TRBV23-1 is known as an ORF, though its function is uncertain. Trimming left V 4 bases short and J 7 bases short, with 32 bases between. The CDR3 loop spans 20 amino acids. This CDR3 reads CASSRSFGQAKRSRSQPQHF. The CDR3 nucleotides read TGCGCCAGCAGTCGCAGTTTTGGACAAGCCAAACGTTCGCGGAGCCAGCCCCAGCATTTT.

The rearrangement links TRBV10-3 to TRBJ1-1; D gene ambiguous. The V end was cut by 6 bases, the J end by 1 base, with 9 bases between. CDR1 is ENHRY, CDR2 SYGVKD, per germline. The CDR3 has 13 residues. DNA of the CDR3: TGTGCCATCAGCCGAGTCGGGAACACTGAAGCTTTCTTT. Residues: CAISRVGNTEAFF.

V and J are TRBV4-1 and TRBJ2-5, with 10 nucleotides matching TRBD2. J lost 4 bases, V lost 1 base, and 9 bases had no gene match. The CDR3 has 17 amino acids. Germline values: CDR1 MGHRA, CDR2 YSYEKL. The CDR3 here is CASSQAPRAGGVETQYF. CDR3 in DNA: TGCGCCAGCAGCCAAGCACCTAGAGCGGGAGGGGTAGAGACCCAGTACTTC.

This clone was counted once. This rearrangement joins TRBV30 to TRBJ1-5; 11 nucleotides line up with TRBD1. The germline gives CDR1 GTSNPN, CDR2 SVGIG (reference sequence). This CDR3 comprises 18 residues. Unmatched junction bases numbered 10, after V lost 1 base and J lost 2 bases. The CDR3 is CAWSGGQGANQGNQPQHF. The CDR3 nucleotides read TGTGCCTGGAGTGGAGGACAGGGGGCGAACCAGGGCAATCAGCCCCAGCATTTT.

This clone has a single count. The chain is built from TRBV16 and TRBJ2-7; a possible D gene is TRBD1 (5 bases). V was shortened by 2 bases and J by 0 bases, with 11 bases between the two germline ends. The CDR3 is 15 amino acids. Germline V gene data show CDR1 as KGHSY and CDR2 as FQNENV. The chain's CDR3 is CASSQKRGSSYEQYF. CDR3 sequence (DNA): TGTGCCAGCAGCCAAAAAAGGGGAAGCTCCTACGAGCAGTACTTC.

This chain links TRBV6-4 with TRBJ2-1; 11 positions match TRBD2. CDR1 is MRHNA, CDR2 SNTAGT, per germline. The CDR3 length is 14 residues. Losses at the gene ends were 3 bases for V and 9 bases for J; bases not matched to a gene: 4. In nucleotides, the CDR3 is TGTGCCAGCAGTGAACTAGCGGGAGTCACTGAGCAGTTCTTC. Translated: CASSELAGVTEQFF.

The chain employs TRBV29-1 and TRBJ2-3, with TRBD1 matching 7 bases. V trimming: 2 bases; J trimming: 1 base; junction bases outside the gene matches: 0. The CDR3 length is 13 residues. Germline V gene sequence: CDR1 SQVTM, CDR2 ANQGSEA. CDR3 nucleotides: TGCAGCGTTGAACAGGGGGGCACAGATACGCAGTATTTT. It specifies CSVEQGGTDTQYF.

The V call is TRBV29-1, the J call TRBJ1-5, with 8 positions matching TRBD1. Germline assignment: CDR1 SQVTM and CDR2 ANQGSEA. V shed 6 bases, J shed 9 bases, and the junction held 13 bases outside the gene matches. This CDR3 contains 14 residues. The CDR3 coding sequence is TGCAGCGTCCCAGGGACAGGAGTCTTTTGGCCCCAGCATTTT. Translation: CSVPGTGVFWPQHF.

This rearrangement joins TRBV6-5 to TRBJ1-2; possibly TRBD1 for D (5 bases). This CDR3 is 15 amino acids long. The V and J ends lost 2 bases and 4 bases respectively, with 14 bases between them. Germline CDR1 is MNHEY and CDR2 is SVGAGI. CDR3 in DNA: TGTGCCAGCAGTTACCATACAGGCTTTAGCTATGGCTACACCTTC. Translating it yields CASSYHTGFSYGYTF.

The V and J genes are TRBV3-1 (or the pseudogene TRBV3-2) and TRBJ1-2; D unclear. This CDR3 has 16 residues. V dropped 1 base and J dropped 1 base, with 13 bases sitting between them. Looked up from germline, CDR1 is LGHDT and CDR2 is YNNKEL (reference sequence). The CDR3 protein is CASSQVLRLGNYGYTF. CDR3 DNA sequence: TGTGCCAGCAGCCAAGTGTTGAGGTTAGGTAACTATGGCTACACCTTC.

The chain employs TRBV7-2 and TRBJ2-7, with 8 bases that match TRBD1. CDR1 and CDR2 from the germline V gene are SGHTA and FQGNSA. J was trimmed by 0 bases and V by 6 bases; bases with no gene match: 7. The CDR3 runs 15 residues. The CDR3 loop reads CASRRGQESSYEQYF. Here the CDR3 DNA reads TGTGCCAGCAGGCGGGGACAGGAGAGCTCCTACGAGCAGTACTTC.

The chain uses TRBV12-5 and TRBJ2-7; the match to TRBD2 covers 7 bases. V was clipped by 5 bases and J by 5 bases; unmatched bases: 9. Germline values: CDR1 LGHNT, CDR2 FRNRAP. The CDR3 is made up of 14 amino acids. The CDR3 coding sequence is TGTGCTAGTGGTCCCTTTACGGCGGGAGACGAGCAGTACTTC. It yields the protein CASGPFTAGDEQYF. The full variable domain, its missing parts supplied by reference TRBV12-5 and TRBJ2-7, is DARVTQTPRHKVTEMGQEVTMRCQPILGHNTVFWYRQTMMQGLELLAYFRNRAPLDDSGMPKDRFSAEMPDATLATLKIQPSEPRDSAVYFCASGPFTAGDEQYFGPGTRLTVT.

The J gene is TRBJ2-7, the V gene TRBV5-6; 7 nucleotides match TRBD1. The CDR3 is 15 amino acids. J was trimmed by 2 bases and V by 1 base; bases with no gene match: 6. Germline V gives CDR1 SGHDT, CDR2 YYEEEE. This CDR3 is CASSLWGTVAYEQYF. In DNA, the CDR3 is TGTGCCAGCAGCTTGTGGGGGACAGTGGCCTACGAGCAGTACTTC. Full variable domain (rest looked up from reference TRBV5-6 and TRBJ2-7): DAGVTQSPTHLIKTRGQQVTLRCSPKSGHDTVSWYQQALGQGPQFIFQYYEEEERQRGNFPDRFSGHQFPNYSSELNVNALLLGDSALYLCASSLWGTVAYEQYFGPGTRLTVT.

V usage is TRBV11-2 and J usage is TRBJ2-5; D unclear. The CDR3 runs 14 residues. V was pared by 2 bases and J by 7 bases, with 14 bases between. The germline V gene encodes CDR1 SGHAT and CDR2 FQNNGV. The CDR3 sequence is CASSLLQRPATQYF. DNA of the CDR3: TGTGCCAGCAGCTTACTCCAGCGCCCCGCGACCCAGTACTTC.

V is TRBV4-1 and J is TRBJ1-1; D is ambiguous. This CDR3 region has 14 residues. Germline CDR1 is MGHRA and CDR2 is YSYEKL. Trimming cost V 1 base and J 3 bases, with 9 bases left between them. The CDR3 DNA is TGCGCCAGCAGCCAAGTTCGGAGGCACACTGAAGCTTTCTTT. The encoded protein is CASSQVRRHTEAFF.

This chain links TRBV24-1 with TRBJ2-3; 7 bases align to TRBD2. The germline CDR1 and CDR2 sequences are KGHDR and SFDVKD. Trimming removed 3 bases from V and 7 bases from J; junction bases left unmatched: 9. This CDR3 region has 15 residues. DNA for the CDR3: TGTGCCACCAGTGATCCCCGGGGGGACGGGAATACGCAGTATTTT. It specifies CATSDPRGDGNTQYF.

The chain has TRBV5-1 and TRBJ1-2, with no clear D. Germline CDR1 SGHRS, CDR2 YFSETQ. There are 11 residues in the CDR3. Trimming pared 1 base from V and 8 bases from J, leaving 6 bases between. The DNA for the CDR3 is TGCGCCAGCAGCTTGAACGAGGGCTACACCTTC. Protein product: CASSLNEGYTF.

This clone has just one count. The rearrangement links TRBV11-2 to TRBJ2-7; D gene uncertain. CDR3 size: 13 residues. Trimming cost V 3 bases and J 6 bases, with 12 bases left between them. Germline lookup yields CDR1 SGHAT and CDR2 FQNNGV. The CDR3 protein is CASSFPTRAEQYF. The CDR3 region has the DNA TGTGCCAGCAGCTTCCCTACCCGAGCCGAGCAGTACTTC.

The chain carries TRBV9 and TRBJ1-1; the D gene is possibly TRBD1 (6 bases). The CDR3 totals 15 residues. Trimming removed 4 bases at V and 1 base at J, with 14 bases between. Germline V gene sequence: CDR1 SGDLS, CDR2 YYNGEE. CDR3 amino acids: CASSPTRGGNTEAFF. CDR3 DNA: TGTGCCAGCAGCCCAACCCGAGGGGGGAACACTGAAGCTTTCTTT.

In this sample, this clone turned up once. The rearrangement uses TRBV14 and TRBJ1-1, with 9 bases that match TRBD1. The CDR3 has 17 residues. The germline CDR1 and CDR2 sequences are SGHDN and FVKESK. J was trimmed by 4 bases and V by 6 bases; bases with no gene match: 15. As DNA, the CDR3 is TGTGCCAGCAGTCTTGAGGGGACAGGGTGGAAGGGCACTGAAGCTTTCTTT. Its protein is CASSLEGTGWKGTEAFF.